One sample yielded the 29 T cell receptor beta chains listed below, sequenced in a study of blood T cells in healthy people across ages. Sample-barcoded 5' priming and a J-beta primer mix drove a second PCR of 7 to 11 cycles. TCRdb reprocessed the 5' RACE reads via MiXCR and lists one record per CDR3 protein. Of about 750,000 distinct CDR3 sequences listed, 53% are singletons. Sequenced input: blood. The receptor set was obtained from a man older than 75 in good health.

The V gene is TRBV20-1, the J gene TRBJ2-5; TRBD1 matches 7 bases. Germline V CDR1 and CDR2: DFQATT, SNEGSKA (reference sequence). This CDR3 has 15 amino acids. The V segment lost 2 bases and the J segment 1 base; nucleotides outside the gene matches: 7. The CDR3 DNA is TGCAGTGCTAGAACCCCGACAGGGAGCCAAGAGACCCAGTACTTC. This translates into CSARTPTGSQETQYF.

The chain is built from TRBV7-3 and TRBJ2-1; D not resolved. Between the trimmed V and J ends, which lost 5 bases and 7 bases, there was a span of 9 bases. The V gene's germline CDR1 is SGHTA and CDR2 FQGTGA. This CDR3 contains 12 residues. This CDR3 is CASSIDGNEQFF. As DNA, the CDR3 is TGTGCCAGCAGCATAGATGGGAATGAGCAGTTCTTC. Based on the CDR3 plus reference TRBV7-3 and TRBJ2-1, the full variable domain is GAGVSQTPSNKVTEKGKYVELRCDPISGHTALYWYRQSLGQGPEFLIYFQGTGAADDSGLPNDRFFAVRPEGSVSTLKIQRTERGDSAVYLCASSIDGNEQFFGPGTRLTVL.

With regard to this clonotype: An end of the junction does not agree with germline; a read error may underlie this. V and J are TRBV6-5 and TRBJ2-3; the D is unclear. This CDR3 is built from 14 residues. The germline V gene encodes CDR1 MNHEY and CDR2 SVGAGI. Here the CDR3 reads CASSKGASAETQYF. CDR3 DNA: TGTGCCAGCAGTAAAGGAGCTTCGGCAGAGACGCAGTATTTT.

This chain connects TRBV21-1 to TRBJ2-1; the table calls TRBD2, which could not be checked here. TRBV21-1 is a recognized pseudogene. This CDR3 contains 17 residues. CDR3 region: CASSPTSGQSSYNEQFF. The CDR3 nucleotides read TGTGCCAGCAGCCCAACTAGCGGCCAAAGCTCCTACAATGAGCAGTTCTTC.

This clonotype has more than one count but fewer than ten. The genes are TRBV5-1 and TRBJ2-3; a weak D match, TRBD2 (6 bases). The CDR3 runs 15 residues. Germline CDR1 SGHRS, CDR2 YFSETQ. The ends were cut back, 4 bases at V and 14 bases at J, with 26 bases in the middle. The CDR3 DNA reads as TGCGCCAGCAGCCACGGAAAGGAACTCGGGGGATACGCGTATTTT. Its protein is CASSHGKELGGYAYF. Filled out from reference TRBV5-1 and TRBJ2-3, the complete variable domain reads KAGVTQTPRYLIKTRGQQVTLSCSPISGHRSVSWYQQTPGQGLQFLFEYFSETQRNKGNFPGRFSGRQFSNSRSEMNVSTLELGDSALYLCASSHGKELGGYAYFGPGTRLTVL.

The chain uses TRBV6-1 and TRBJ2-7; 9 nucleotides agree with TRBD2. This CDR3 contains 14 residues. Losses at the gene ends were 8 bases for V and 3 bases for J; bases not matched to a gene: 8. CDR1 is MNHNS and CDR2 is SASEGT in the germline V gene. As DNA, the CDR3 is TGTGCCAGCTGCAAACTAGCGGGTGGCTACGAGCAGTACTTC. It is translated as CASCKLAGGYEQYF.

This chain uses TRBV6-2 or TRBV6-3 with TRBJ2-1, with 11 bases identical to TRBD2. J gave up 12 bases and V 2 bases, and 12 bases lay outside the gene matches. CDR1 MNHEY and CDR2 SVGEGT come from the germline V gene. CDR3 length equals 16 residues. CDR3 protein: CASSYGLAGGEARQFF. Written as DNA, the CDR3 is TGTGCCAGCAGTTACGGCCTAGCGGGGGGAGAAGCTAGGCAGTTCTTC.

This clonotype has only a few counts. CDR3 in amino acids: CASRRGLAGAGGETQYF. CDR3 coding DNA: TGTGCCAGCAGAAGAGGACTAGCGGGAGCAGGGGGGGAGACCCAGTACTTC. The J gene is TRBJ2-5, the V gene TRBV6-1, with 13 bases fitting TRBD2. Germline trimming cut 6 bases from V and 5 bases from J; bases unmatched to any gene: 12. The CDR3 consists of 17 residues. CDR1 and CDR2 (germline): MNHNS, SASEGT.

J is TRBJ2-1 and V is TRBV7-2; 11 bases match TRBD2. From germline, CDR1 is SGHTA and CDR2 FQGNSA. CDR3 size: 14 residues. The V segment lost 5 bases and the J segment 7 bases; nucleotides outside the gene matches: 4. CDR3 residues: CASSLLAGVNEQFF. DNA for the CDR3: TGTGCCAGCAGCCTACTAGCGGGAGTGAATGAGCAGTTCTTC.

CDR3 amino acids: CASGTGSYNEQFF. In DNA form, the CDR3 reads TGTGCCAGCGGCACAGGGTCATACAATGAGCAGTTCTTC. This chain uses TRBV27 with TRBJ2-1; possible D gene TRBD1, 6 bases. Germline-derived CDR1 and CDR2 are MNHEY and SMNVEV (reference sequence). Deletions cut 8 bases from V and 4 bases from J, with 12 bases between. CDR3 length: 13 amino acids.

The V call is TRBV18, the J call TRBJ2-7; 10 nucleotides line up with TRBD2. This CDR3 spans 14 amino acids. After removal of 5 bases from V and 4 bases from J, the junction contained 5 bases not matched to a gene. Germline V gives CDR1 KGHSH, CDR2 LQKENI. CDR3 DNA: TGTGCCAGCTCAAGCCCGGGACTAGCGTACGAGCAGTACTTC. Amino acids: CASSSPGLAYEQYF.

This chain links TRBV12-3 or TRBV12-4 with TRBJ2-7, with 8 bases that match TRBD2. The CDR3 has 15 amino acids. Trimming took 0 bases from V and 5 from J; bases not matched to a gene: 6. CDR3 nucleotides: TGTGCCAGCAGTTTAGCTAGAGCGGGAGCAGACGAGCAGTACTTC. This sequence encodes CASSLARAGADEQYF.

This clonotype came up a few times. V gene TRBV24-1 combines with J gene TRBJ2-5; perhaps TRBD2 as D (6 bases). The germline gives CDR1 KGHDR, CDR2 SFDVKD. This CDR3 is 14 amino acids long. Trimming cost V 4 bases and J 3 bases, with 11 bases left between them. The CDR3 coding sequence is TGTGCCACCAGTGAGGCCAGGGAGGAAGAGACCCAGTACTTC. The encoded protein is CATSEAREEETQYF.

This clonotype was seen a handful of times. V gene TRBV27 combines with J gene TRBJ2-7, with a tentative D call TRBD1 (7 bases). V was cut by 6 bases and J by 0 bases, with 12 bases left in between. The germline V gene encodes CDR1 MNHEY and CDR2 SMNVEV (reference sequence). The CDR3 is 14 amino acids. The CDR3 loop reads CASSAQGGSYEQYF. The CDR3, as DNA: TGTGCCAGCAGCGCCCAGGGGGGCTCCTACGAGCAGTACTTC.

This clonotype was detected once. This chain uses TRBV29-1 with TRBJ1-2; D unclear. CDR3 length: 13 residues. The germline gives CDR1 SQVTM, CDR2 ANQGSEA. V lost 6 bases, J lost 4 bases, and 15 bases lay in between. The CDR3 nucleotides read TGCAGCGTCCCTGCGTCCGGAGGCTATGGCTACACCTTC. Protein product: CSVPASGGYGYTF.

In its sample, this clonotype was seen once. The chain carries TRBV25-1 and TRBJ2-7; 11 bases match TRBD2. The CDR3 is made up of 14 amino acids. The V segment lost 5 bases and the J segment 9 bases; nucleotides outside the gene matches: 9. Germline V gene lookup returns CDR1 MGHDK and CDR2 SYGVNS. The CDR3 nucleotides are TGTGCCAGCAGTCTTAGCGGGAGGGCCATCTGGCAGTACTTC. Translated: CASSLSGRAIWQYF.

J is TRBJ2-7 and V is TRBV20-1; D may be TRBD1 (6 bases). The CDR3 is 15 residues long. V was shortened by 2 bases and J by 5 bases, with 19 bases between the two germline ends. The germline V gene has CDR1 DFQATT and CDR2 SNEGSKA (reference sequence). The CDR3 bases are TGCAGTGCTAGAACCCTGGGTAGCAGGGGCCACGAGCAGTACTTC. Translating it yields CSARTLGSRGHEQYF.

The chain joins TRBV27 to TRBJ2-1; D is undetermined. Trimming pared 3 bases from V and 5 bases from J, leaving 26 bases between. The CDR3 length is 19 residues. CDR1 is MNHEY and CDR2 is SMNVEV in the germline V gene (reference sequence). The CDR3 DNA reads as TGTGCCAGCAGTTTTCGAATGACTTACCGAACCCTCGGCGACAATGAGCAGTTCTTC. Its protein is CASSFRMTYRTLGDNEQFF.

The chain employs TRBV10-3 and TRBJ2-5, with D perhaps TRBD1 (6 bases). The J call could be wrong; TRBJ2-7 is a better fit for the DNA end. Germline assignment: CDR1 ENHRY and CDR2 SYGVKD. The CDR3 contains 16 residues. In DNA form, the CDR3 reads TGTGCCATCAGTGAGTTAGCCGGGACAACGAGGGGCGAGCAGTACTTC. It is translated as CAISELAGTTRGEQYF.

J is TRBJ2-1 and V is TRBV24-1, with 8 bases lining up with TRBD2. Germline V gene data show CDR1 as KGHDR and CDR2 as SFDVKD. Trimming took 1 base from V and 2 from J; bases not matched to a gene: 6. CDR3 length: 17 amino acids. CDR3 nucleotide sequence: TGTGCCACCAGTGATTTCAGGCGGGGGGCCACCTACAATGAGCAGTTCTTC. It yields the protein CATSDFRRGATYNEQFF.

The chain recombines TRBV11-2 with TRBJ2-5; TRBD2 matches 10 bases. Germline V gene data show CDR1 as SGHAT and CDR2 as FQNNGV. The CDR3 totals 17 residues. V shed 2 bases and J 5 bases; nucleotides not matched to a gene: 11. CDR3 region: CASSLRTLAGAGETQYF. The CDR3 nucleotides are TGTGCCAGCAGCTTACGGACCCTAGCGGGAGCGGGGGAGACCCAGTACTTC.

This clonotype came up a few times. This chain joins TRBV2 and TRBJ1-2; TRBD1 might be the D (6 bases). The CDR3 is made up of 14 amino acids. The ends were cut back, 6 bases at V and 1 base at J, with 12 bases in the middle. CDR1 is SNHLY and CDR2 is FYNNEI in the germline V gene. CDR3 loop: CASRIQGYNYGYTF. CDR3 DNA: TGTGCCAGCAGGATACAGGGTTATAACTATGGCTACACCTTC.

This rearrangement joins TRBV27 to TRBJ1-2, with 8 bases matching TRBD1. Per the germline V gene, CDR1 is MNHEY and CDR2 is SMNVEV (reference sequence). V was pared by 3 bases and J by 6 bases, with 6 bases of the junction left unmatched. The CDR3 consists of 14 residues. CDR3 nucleotides: TGTGCCAGCAGTTTTGGCAGGGGGCGAAATGGCTACACCTTC. Translation gives CASSFGRGRNGYTF.

V usage is TRBV7-2 and J usage is TRBJ2-1, with 11 positions matching TRBD2. After removal of 3 bases from V and 7 bases from J, the junction contained 14 bases not matched to a gene. The germline V gene has CDR1 SGHTA and CDR2 FQGNSA. This CDR3 has 18 amino acids. The CDR3 loop reads CASSLGRRTSGPGNEQFF. The CDR3 DNA reads as TGTGCCAGCAGCTTGGGGCGGAGGACTAGCGGGCCGGGGAATGAGCAGTTCTTC. The full variable domain, rest sourced from reference TRBV7-2 and TRBJ2-1, is GAGVSQSPSNKVTEKGKDVELRCDPISGHTALYWYRQSLGQGLEFLIYFQGNSAPDKSGLPSDRFSAERTGGSVSTLTIQRTQQEDSAVYLCASSLGRRTSGPGNEQFFGPGTRLTVL.

Only a few counts were recorded for this clonotype. The V gene is TRBV21-1, the J gene TRBJ1-2; TRBD1 is the table's D call, not checked against the DNA. TRBV21-1 is annotated as a pseudogene. The CDR3 is 16 amino acids. The CDR3 sequence is CASSKRGRDPNYGYTF. CDR3 sequence (DNA): TGTGCCAGCAGCAAAAGGGGGCGCGATCCTAACTATGGCTACACCTTC.

The rearrangement joins TRBV5-1 to TRBJ2-4; D gene uncertain. Trimming pared 0 bases from V and 8 bases from J, leaving 9 bases between. Germline lookup yields CDR1 SGHRS and CDR2 YFSETQ. This CDR3 region has 13 residues. The CDR3 loop reads CASSLVSPDIQYF. The CDR3 DNA follows: TGCGCCAGCAGCTTGGTCTCCCCGGACATTCAGTACTTC.

The J gene is TRBJ1-4, the V gene TRBV20-1; 7 bases fit TRBD1. V was pared by 5 bases and J by 8 bases, with 8 bases of the junction left unmatched. Germline CDR1 reads DFQATT; CDR2 reads SNEGSKA (reference sequence). This CDR3 region has 13 residues. The DNA for the CDR3 is TGCAGTGCTCCCCCGGCAGGGGGAGAAAAACTGTTTTTT. It translates to CSAPPAGGEKLFF.

The V and J genes are TRBV29-1 and TRBJ1-1, with 7 nucleotides matching TRBD1. V lost 6 bases, J lost 7 bases, and 11 bases stayed unmatched. Germline V gene sequence: CDR1 SQVTM, CDR2 ANQGSEA. The CDR3 runs 13 residues. The CDR3 DNA is TGCAGCGTCCAGACAGGGAAATACATTGAAGCTTTCTTT. This gives the protein CSVQTGKYIEAFF.

In its sample, this clonotype was seen a few times. The V call is TRBV3-1, the J call TRBJ1-1; D is ambiguous. Trimming cost V 4 bases and J 6 bases, with 15 bases left between them. Germline V gives CDR1 LGHDT, CDR2 YNNKEL (reference sequence). The CDR3 spans 14 residues. The CDR3 reads CASSPREVGPEAFF. The CDR3 DNA is TGTGCCAGCAGCCCCCGAGAGGTTGGGCCTGAAGCTTTCTTT.